A single sample gave rise to the 17 T cell receptor beta chains below, sequenced in a study of shared clonotypes between healthy human individuals. Here immunoSEQ multiplex PCR was the method, and the copy in TCRdb shows in-frame clones only, minus some. The data contain 2 million to 3 million clones, approximately 94% of them seen just once; the ten biggest clones take up 0.36%. The sequenced sample was naive CD4+ T cells from PBMCs. Subset of the sample: CD45RA+ positively selected. The receptors were gathered from a man aged 18 to 30 in good health. Some clones in this sample may be carry-over from other donors' samples.

The chain couples TRBV5-4 to TRBJ2-3; TRBD2 might be the D (5 bases). V dropped 4 bases and J dropped 2 bases, with 14 bases sitting between them. The CDR3 extends over 15 amino acids. Germline CDR1 SGHNT, CDR2 YYREEE (reference sequence). The DNA of the CDR3 is TGTGCCAGCAGCCCGCTAGCAGACCTCACAGATACGCAGTATTTT. It codes for CASSPLADLTDTQYF.

V and J are TRBV7-3 and TRBJ1-1; possible D gene TRBD1, 5 bases. The CDR3 length is 17 residues. The ends were cut back, 1 base at V and 0 bases at J, with 15 bases in the middle. Germline V gives CDR1 SGHTA, CDR2 FQGTGA. The CDR3 loop reads CASSLRTRHDMNTEAFF. In DNA form, the CDR3 reads TGTGCCAGCAGCTTAAGGACAAGACACGACATGAACACTGAAGCTTTCTTT. The full variable domain, rest sourced from reference TRBV7-3 and TRBJ1-1, is GAGVSQTPSNKVTEKGKYVELRCDPISGHTALYWYRQSLGQGPEFLIYFQGTGAADDSGLPNDRFFAVRPEGSVSTLKIQRTERGDSAVYLCASSLRTRHDMNTEAFFGQGTRLTVV.

The table lists this clone with a few counts. The chain recombines TRBV28 with TRBJ1-1; no reliable D call. The ends were cut back, 7 bases at V and 1 base at J, with 10 bases in the middle. The CDR3 sequence is 13 residues long. CDR1 and CDR2 from the germline V gene are MDHEN and SYDVKM. As DNA, the CDR3 is TGTGCCAGCATCGGCCTTGCGAACACTGAAGCTTTCTTT. It codes for CASIGLANTEAFF.

The rearrangement uses TRBV5-1 and TRBJ2-7, with 10 positions matching TRBD2. Unmatched junction bases numbered 4, after V lost 4 bases and J lost 3 bases. Germline loops: CDR1 SGHRS, CDR2 YFSETQ. The CDR3 length is 14 residues. The CDR3 is CASSVSGRDYEQYF. DNA of the CDR3: TGCGCCAGCAGCGTAAGCGGGAGGGACTACGAGCAGTACTTC.

This clone was found once. The chain has TRBV5-6 and TRBJ2-1; D is tentatively TRBD1 or TRBD2 (6 bases each). The CDR3 covers 16 residues. Per the germline V gene, CDR1 is SGHDT and CDR2 is YYEEEE. With 4 bases removed from V and 9 bases from J, the gap between germline ends came to 23 bases. Here the CDR3 DNA reads TGTGCCAGCAGCCTACAGGGACTTCGGCGACGGGGTGAGCAGTTCTTC. The encoded protein is CASSLQGLRRRGEQFF.

This clone has a single count. The rearrangement links TRBV9 to TRBJ1-1; no firm D call. Germline CDR1 reads SGDLS; CDR2 reads YYNGEE. V was cut by 0 bases and J by 4 bases, with 19 bases left in between. The CDR3 consists of 17 residues. For the CDR3, the DNA is TGTGCCAGCAGCGTAGCGTCGGGTGTTGTGGGTCCCACTGAAGCTTTCTTT. Amino acid sequence: CASSVASGVVGPTEAFF.

This clone was found once. The chain couples TRBV7-9 to TRBJ2-7; 11 positions match TRBD1. There are 15 residues in the CDR3. The germline V gene has CDR1 SEHNR and CDR2 FQNEAQ (reference sequence). The junction had 4 bases not matched to a gene; V was cut back by 1 base and J by 5 bases. CDR3 sequence reads: CASSLVRGQGDEQYF. The CDR3 coding sequence is TGTGCCAGCAGCTTAGTAAGGGGACAGGGGGACGAGCAGTACTTC.

J is TRBJ2-7 and V is TRBV6-6; tentatively, D is TRBD2 (5 bases). Germline CDR1 reads MNHNY; CDR2 reads SVGAGI (reference sequence). Trimming took off 5 bases at V and 4 bases at J, with 21 bases between the two ends. The CDR3 spans 16 residues. DNA for the CDR3: TGTGCCAGCAGTCCCTCGGCGGGTGGGAGAAGGTACGAGCAGTACTTC. This gives the protein CASSPSAGGRRYEQYF.

V and J are TRBV29-1 and TRBJ1-3; no definite D call. Looked up from germline, CDR1 is SQVTM and CDR2 is ANQGSEA. Trimming cost V 4 bases and J 0 bases, with 13 bases left between them. This CDR3 region has 15 residues. The CDR3 DNA sequence: TGCAGCGTTGGTTTCATGGGCCACTCTGGAAACACCATATATTTT. Residues: CSVGFMGHSGNTIYF.

The V gene is TRBV7-9, the J gene TRBJ1-3; perhaps TRBD1 as D (6 bases). Germline V lookup: CDR1 SEHNR, CDR2 FQNEAQ (reference sequence). This CDR3 is built from 16 residues. Trimming removed 1 base from V and 4 bases from J, with 14 bases in between. For the CDR3, the DNA is TGTGCCAGCAGCTTAGGTACAGGGAATCCGGGAAACACCATATATTTT. Its protein is CASSLGTGNPGNTIYF.

The chain has TRBV19 and TRBJ2-5; 10 bases fit TRBD1. The V segment lost 6 bases and the J segment 5 bases; nucleotides outside the gene matches: 6. CDR1 and CDR2 from the germline V gene are LNHDA and SQIVND (reference sequence). This CDR3 has 14 residues. CDR3 in amino acids: CASSRQGASETQYF. The CDR3 region has the DNA TGTGCCAGTAGCCGACAGGGGGCATCGGAGACCCAGTACTTC.

The V gene is TRBV4-1, the J gene TRBJ2-7; TRBD2 matches at 9 bases. The CDR3 loop spans 16 amino acids. Germline CDR1 reads MGHRA; CDR2 reads YSYEKL. J gave up 7 bases and V 0 bases, and 10 bases lay outside the gene matches. The CDR3 bases are TGCGCCAGCAGCCAAGATATAACTAGCGGGCCCAGGGAGCAGTACTTC. It specifies CASSQDITSGPREQYF.

V gene TRBV19 combines with J gene TRBJ1-3, with a tentative D call TRBD1 (5 bases). CDR3 length equals 15 residues. Germline assignment: CDR1 LNHDA and CDR2 SQIVND (reference sequence). V lost 10 bases and J lost 2, with 18 bases in between. The CDR3 reads CATLGRGSPGNTIYF. DNA of the CDR3: TGTGCCACGCTAGGACGGGGGTCTCCTGGAAACACCATATATTTT.

The gene calls are TRBV7-3 and TRBJ2-1, with D possibly matching TRBD2 (6 bases). Germline V gene lookup returns CDR1 SGHTA and CDR2 FQGTGA. There are 15 residues in the CDR3. Trimming left V 5 bases short and J 6 bases short, with 17 bases between. CDR3 bases: TGTGCCAGCAGCCCGGGGGTGTTTGGGACCAATGAGCAGTTCTTC. It specifies CASSPGVFGTNEQFF.

The V and J genes are TRBV12-5 and TRBJ2-1; 13 bases are a match to TRBD2. V trimming: 6 bases; J trimming: 5 bases; junction bases outside the gene matches: 13. This CDR3 region has 18 residues. CDR1 and CDR2 from the germline V gene are LGHNT and FRNRAP. In nucleotides, the CDR3 is TGTGCTAGTGGCCAAACGGGACTAGCGGGACCCACCAACAATGAGCAGTTCTTC. Translated, it gives CASGQTGLAGPTNNEQFF.

V is TRBV7-9 and J is TRBJ2-1; D is ambiguous. The length of the CDR3 is 16 residues. CDR1 is SEHNR, CDR2 FQNEAQ, per germline (reference sequence). Trimming took 2 bases from V and 0 from J, leaving 11 bases between them. The CDR3 sequence: CASSLFRPSSYNEQFF. The CDR3 bases are TGTGCCAGCAGCTTATTCAGGCCGAGCTCCTACAATGAGCAGTTCTTC. Filled out from reference TRBV7-9 and TRBJ2-1, the complete variable domain reads DTGVSQNPRHKITKRGQNVTFRCDPISEHNRLYWYRQTLGQGPEFLTYFQNEAQLEKSRLLSDRFSAERPKGSFSTLEIQRTEQGDSAMYLCASSLFRPSSYNEQFFGPGTRLTVL.

The gene calls are TRBV19 and TRBJ1-4; 7 bases align to TRBD1. The CDR3 consists of 14 residues. V shed 4 bases, J shed 6 bases, and the junction held 5 bases outside the gene matches. Germline V gene data show CDR1 as LNHDA and CDR2 as SQIVND (reference sequence). CDR3: CASSRRQGYEKLFF. As DNA, the CDR3 is TGTGCCAGTAGTAGACGACAGGGCTATGAAAAACTGTTTTTT.